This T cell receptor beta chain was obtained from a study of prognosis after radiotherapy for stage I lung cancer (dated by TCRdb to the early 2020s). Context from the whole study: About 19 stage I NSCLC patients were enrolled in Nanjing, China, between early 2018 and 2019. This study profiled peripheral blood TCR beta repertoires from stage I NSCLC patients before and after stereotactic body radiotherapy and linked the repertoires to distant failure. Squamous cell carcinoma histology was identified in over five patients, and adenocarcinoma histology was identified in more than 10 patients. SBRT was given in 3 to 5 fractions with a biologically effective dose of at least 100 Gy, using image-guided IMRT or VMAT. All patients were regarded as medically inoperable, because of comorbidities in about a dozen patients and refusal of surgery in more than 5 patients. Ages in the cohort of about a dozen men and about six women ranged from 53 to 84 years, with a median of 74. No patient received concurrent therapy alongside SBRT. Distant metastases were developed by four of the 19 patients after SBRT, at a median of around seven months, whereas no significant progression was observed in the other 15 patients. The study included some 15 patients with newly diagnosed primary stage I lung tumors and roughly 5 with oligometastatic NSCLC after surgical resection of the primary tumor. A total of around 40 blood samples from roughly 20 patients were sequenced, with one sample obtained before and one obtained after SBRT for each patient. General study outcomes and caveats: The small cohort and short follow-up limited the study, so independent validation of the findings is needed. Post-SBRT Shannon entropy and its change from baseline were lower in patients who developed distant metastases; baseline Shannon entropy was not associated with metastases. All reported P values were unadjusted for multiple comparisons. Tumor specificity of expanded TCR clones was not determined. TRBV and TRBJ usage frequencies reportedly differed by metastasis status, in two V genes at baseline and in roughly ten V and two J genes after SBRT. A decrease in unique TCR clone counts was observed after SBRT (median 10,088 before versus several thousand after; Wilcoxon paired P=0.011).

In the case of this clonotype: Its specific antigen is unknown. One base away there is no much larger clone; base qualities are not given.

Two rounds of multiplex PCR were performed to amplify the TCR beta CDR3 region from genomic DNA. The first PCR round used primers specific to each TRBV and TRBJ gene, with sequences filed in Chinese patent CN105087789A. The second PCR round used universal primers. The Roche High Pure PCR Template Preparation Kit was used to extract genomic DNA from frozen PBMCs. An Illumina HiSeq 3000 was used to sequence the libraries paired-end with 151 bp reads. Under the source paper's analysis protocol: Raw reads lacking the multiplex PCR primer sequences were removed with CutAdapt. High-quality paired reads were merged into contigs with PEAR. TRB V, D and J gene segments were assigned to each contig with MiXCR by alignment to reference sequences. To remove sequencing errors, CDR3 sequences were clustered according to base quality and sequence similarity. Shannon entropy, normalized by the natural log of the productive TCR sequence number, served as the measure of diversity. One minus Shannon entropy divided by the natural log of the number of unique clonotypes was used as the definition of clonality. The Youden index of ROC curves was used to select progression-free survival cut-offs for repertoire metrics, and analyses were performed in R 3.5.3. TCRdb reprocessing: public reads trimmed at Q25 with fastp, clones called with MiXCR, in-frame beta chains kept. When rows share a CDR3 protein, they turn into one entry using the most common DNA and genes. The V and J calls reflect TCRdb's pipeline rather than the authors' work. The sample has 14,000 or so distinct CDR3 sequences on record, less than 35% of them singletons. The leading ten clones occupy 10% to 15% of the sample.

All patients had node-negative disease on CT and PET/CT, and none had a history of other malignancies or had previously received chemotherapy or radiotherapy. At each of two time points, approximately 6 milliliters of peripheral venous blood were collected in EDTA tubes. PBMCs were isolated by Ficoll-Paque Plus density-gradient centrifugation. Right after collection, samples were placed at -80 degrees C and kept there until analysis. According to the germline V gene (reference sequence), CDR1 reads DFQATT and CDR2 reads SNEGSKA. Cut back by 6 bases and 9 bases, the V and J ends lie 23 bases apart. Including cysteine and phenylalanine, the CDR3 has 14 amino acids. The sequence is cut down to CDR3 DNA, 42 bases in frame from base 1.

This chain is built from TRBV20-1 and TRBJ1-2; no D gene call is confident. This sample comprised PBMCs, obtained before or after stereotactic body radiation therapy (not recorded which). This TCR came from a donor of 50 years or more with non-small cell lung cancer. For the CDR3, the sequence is CSASSRRRVDCYTF. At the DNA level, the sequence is TGCAGTGCCTCTTCCAGGAGGCGAGTTGATTGCTACACCTTC.